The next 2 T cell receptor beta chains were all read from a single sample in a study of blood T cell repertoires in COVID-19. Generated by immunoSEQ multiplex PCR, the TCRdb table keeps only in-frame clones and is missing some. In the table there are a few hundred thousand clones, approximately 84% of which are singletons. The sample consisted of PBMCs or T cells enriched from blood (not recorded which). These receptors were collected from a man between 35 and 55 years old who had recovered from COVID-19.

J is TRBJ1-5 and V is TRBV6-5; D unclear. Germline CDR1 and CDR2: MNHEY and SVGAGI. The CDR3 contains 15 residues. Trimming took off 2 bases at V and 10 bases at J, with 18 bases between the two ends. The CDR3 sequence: CASSYPEVGSSPQHF. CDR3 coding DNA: TGTGCCAGCAGTTACCCCGAGGTCGGATCTTCTCCCCAGCATTTT.

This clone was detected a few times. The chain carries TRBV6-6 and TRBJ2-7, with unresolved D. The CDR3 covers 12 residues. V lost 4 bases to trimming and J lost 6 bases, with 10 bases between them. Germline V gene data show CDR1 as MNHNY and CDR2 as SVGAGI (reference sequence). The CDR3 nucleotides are TGTGCCAGCAGTTTTTCCGGTAGCGAGCAGTACTTC. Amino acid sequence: CASSFSGSEQYF.